Listed here are 13 T cell receptor beta chains from one sample, sequenced in a study of T cell responses to AZD1222 COVID-19 vaccine. Repertoires were generated with immunoSEQ multiplex PCR, while TCRdb's copy carries only in-frame clones and drops some. The sample comprises 140,000 to 150,000 clones, more than 80% of which are singletons, and 7% to 9% rests with the top ten. Sequenced material: peripheral blood, taken 28 days after the second dose of the MenACWY control vaccine. These receptors all stem from an adult who received the MenACWY meningococcal vaccine as a control.

This clone was observed a handful of times. The sample carries other DNA sequences with the same CDR3. The J gene is TRBJ1-1, the V gene TRBV6-5; a weak D match, TRBD1 (6 bases). Germline V lookup: CDR1 MNHEY, CDR2 SVGAGI. CDR3 length: 14 amino acids. The ends were cut back, 6 bases at V and 3 bases at J, with 14 bases in the middle. This CDR3 reads CASSRTGSDTEAFF. The CDR3 nucleotides are TGTGCCAGCAGCCGCACAGGGTCGGACACTGAAGCTTTCTTT.

The V and J genes are TRBV5-1 and TRBJ2-5, with 12 bases aligning to TRBD2. Germline values: CDR1 SGHRS, CDR2 YFSETQ. The V gene end was trimmed by 4 bases and the J gene end by 1 base; junction bases not matched to a gene: 5. The CDR3 sequence is 16 residues long. The CDR3: CASSPGLAGPQETQYF. CDR3 DNA: TGCGCCAGCAGCCCTGGACTAGCGGGGCCCCAAGAGACCCAGTACTTC.

The chain uses TRBV20-1 and TRBJ2-1; D uncertain. Germline lookup yields CDR1 DFQATT and CDR2 SNEGSKA (reference sequence). Trimming took 6 bases from V and 5 from J, leaving 8 bases between them. This CDR3 comprises 11 residues. CDR3 loop: CSARSDNEQFF. The CDR3 DNA is TGCAGTGCCCGCAGCGACAATGAGCAGTTCTTC.

This chain links TRBV9 with TRBJ1-2, with D unresolved. Germline V gene lookup returns CDR1 SGDLS and CDR2 YYNGEE. Trimming left V 1 base short and J 4 bases short, with 17 bases between. The CDR3 sequence is 16 residues long. As DNA, the CDR3 is TGTGCCAGCAGCGTAAGCTCCGCCGGGTCGGGCTATGGCTACACCTTC. Translation gives CASSVSSAGSGYGYTF.

This chain joins TRBV12-3 or TRBV12-4 and TRBJ2-7; D ambiguous. This CDR3 has 12 residues. Trimming removed 6 bases at V and 3 bases at J, with 9 bases between. This chain's CDR3 is CASSHTGYEQYF. CDR3 nucleotides: TGTGCCAGCAGCCATACGGGCTACGAGCAGTACTTC.

This clone showed up just once. The rearrangement links TRBV7-6 to TRBJ2-1; 10 bases align to TRBD2. This CDR3 has 15 residues. The V gene's germline CDR1 is SGHVS and CDR2 FNYEAQ. After removal of 0 bases from V and 8 bases from J, the junction contained 4 bases not matched to a gene. The CDR3 DNA reads as TGTGCCAGCAGCTTAGCGGTAGCGGGAGGCCATGAGCAGTTCTTC. Protein sequence: CASSLAVAGGHEQFF.

The genes are TRBV10-3 and TRBJ2-2; D may be TRBD1 (6 bases). V shed 3 bases and J shed 6 bases, with 14 bases lying between them. This CDR3 is 15 amino acids long. Per germline, CDR1 ENHRY and CDR2 SYGVKD. Here the CDR3 reads CAISDGSGDPGELFF. The CDR3 DNA is TGTGCCATCAGTGATGGATCAGGGGACCCCGGGGAGCTGTTTTTT.

The chain recombines TRBV9 with TRBJ2-3; D not certain. CDR1 and CDR2 from the germline V gene are SGDLS and YYNGEE. V dropped 0 bases and J dropped 1 base, with 12 bases sitting between them. CDR3 length: 16 residues. The CDR3 sequence: CASSVGPSRGTDTQYF. The CDR3 DNA reads as TGTGCCAGCAGCGTAGGACCTTCCCGGGGCACAGATACGCAGTATTTT.

The V call is TRBV6-4, the J call TRBJ2-1; 8 bases are shared with TRBD2. CDR1 is MRHNA and CDR2 is SNTAGT in the germline V gene. Germline trimming cut 5 bases from V and 9 bases from J; bases unmatched to any gene: 9. This CDR3 has 14 amino acids. CDR3 region: CASSTDGGGGEQFF. CDR3 nucleotide sequence: TGTGCCAGCAGTACGGACGGGGGGGGTGGTGAGCAGTTCTTC.

This rearrangement joins TRBV7-6 to TRBJ1-3; D remains ambiguous. Germline V gene lookup returns CDR1 SGHVS and CDR2 FNYEAQ. The CDR3 runs 15 residues. Trimming left V 4 bases short and J 1 base short, with 11 bases between. The CDR3 here is CASSSPYKSGNTIYF. CDR3 in DNA: TGTGCCAGCAGCTCCCCCTACAAGTCTGGAAACACCATATATTTT.

The chain recombines TRBV27 with TRBJ1-1; 10 bases map to TRBD1. The CDR3 extends over 16 amino acids. Germline CDR1 and CDR2: MNHEY and SMNVEV (reference sequence). The J segment lost 3 bases and the V segment lost 6 bases, leaving 10 bases of the junction unmatched. The CDR3 reads CASSPRTGGSYTEAFF. The CDR3 region has the DNA TGTGCCAGCAGCCCTCGGACAGGGGGTAGTTACACTGAAGCTTTCTTT.

The chain links TRBV5-1 to TRBJ1-4; possibly TRBD1 for D (5 bases). V lost 0 bases, J lost 4 bases, and 13 bases lay in between. The CDR3 is 16 residues long. CDR1 and CDR2 (germline): SGHRS, YFSETQ. CDR3 DNA: TGCGCCAGCAGCTTGGGGAGGGGTCAACTTAATGAAAAACTGTTTTTT. It yields the protein CASSLGRGQLNEKLFF. The variable domain in full, completed from reference TRBV5-1 and TRBJ1-4, reads KAGVTQTPRYLIKTRGQQVTLSCSPISGHRSVSWYQQTPGQGLQFLFEYFSETQRNKGNFPGRFSGRQFSNSRSEMNVSTLELGDSALYLCASSLGRGQLNEKLFFGSGTQLSVL.

The CDR3 DNA reads as TGTGCCAGCAGTGGTAGCGGGAGACCAACCTACGAGCAGTACTTC. Translating gives CASSGSGRPTYEQYF. The chain carries TRBV21-1 and TRBJ2-7; the DNA was not used to check the table's D call, TRBD2. TRBV21-1 is reported as a pseudogene. The CDR3 length is 15 residues.